One TCR beta chain is described in this entry. The sample originates from a study of blood T cell repertoires in COVID-19. Across the whole study: Researchers got acute and convalescent COVID-19 samples from the United States, Italy and Spain.

Everyone who took part was roughly 18 to 90 years old, and they came from about 25 US areas. In the original workflow: Researchers report that nucleated cell counts were estimated from reference gene primer amplification. The protocol was immunoSEQ multiplex PCR, while the TCRdb copy is restricted to in-frame clones and leaves out a portion. That table furnishes V, J and clone size, whereas the DNA furnished D and trimming. Of under 300,000 clones in the sample, about 89% are singletons; the top ten hold 1.5% to 2%. The CDR3 totals 14 residues. Germline CDR1 reads SGHDT; CDR2 reads YYEEEE. The V end was cut by 0 bases, the J end by 0 bases, with 4 bases between.

The rearrangement uses TRBV5-6 and TRBJ2-4, with no clear D. Sequenced input: PBMCs or T cells enriched from blood (not recorded which). The sequence was obtained from a woman between 40 and 55 years old who had recovered from COVID-19. CDR3 bases: TGTGCCAGCAGCTTGGTTATAGCCAAAAACATTCAGTACTTC. Its translation: CASSLVIAKNIQYF.